One and the same sample provided the 18 T cell receptor beta chains below, sequenced in a study of blood T cells in healthy people across ages. Combining a sample-barcoded 5' primer with a J-beta primer mix, a second PCR ran for 7 to 11 cycles. TCRdb ran MiXCR on the 5' RACE reads and lists one entry per CDR3 protein. The sample holds fewer than 900,000 distinct CDR3 sequences; about 42% are singletons and the top ten take roughly 20%. The sample consisted of blood. These receptors came from a woman aged 55-69 years in good health.

The chain is built from TRBV5-1 and TRBJ2-1; tentative D call: TRBD1 (5 bases). Trimming shortened V by 4 bases and J by 4 bases, and 18 bases separated the two germline ends. The CDR3 covers 16 residues. The germline V gene has CDR1 SGHRS and CDR2 YFSETQ. This chain's CDR3 is CASSATTTTEYNEQFF. The CDR3 nucleotides are TGCGCCAGCAGCGCGACAACTACGACAGAATACAATGAGCAGTTCTTC. Filled out from reference TRBV5-1 and TRBJ2-1, the complete variable domain reads KAGVTQTPRYLIKTRGQQVTLSCSPISGHRSVSWYQQTPGQGLQFLFEYFSETQRNKGNFPGRFSGRQFSNSRSEMNVSTLELGDSALYLCASSATTTTEYNEQFFGPGTRLTVL.

This clonotype turned up a few times. CDR3 sequence: CSARGQGANQPQHF. For the CDR3, the DNA is TGCAGTGCTAGAGGACAGGGGGCCAATCAGCCCCAGCATTTT. The genes are TRBV20-1 and TRBJ1-5; TRBD1 aligns across 10 bases. Germline CDR1 is DFQATT and CDR2 is SNEGSKA (reference sequence). V lost 1 base and J lost 3; bases outside the gene matches: 0. The CDR3 extends over 14 amino acids.

V gene TRBV14 combines with J gene TRBJ2-1, with TRBD1 matching over 9 bases. The CDR3 loop spans 16 amino acids. The V and J ends lost 7 bases and 0 bases, in that order; junction bases with no gene match: 7. Germline CDR1 is SGHDN and CDR2 is FVKESK. For the CDR3, the DNA is TGTGCCAGCATACACAGGGGGCCGAGCTCCTACAATGAGCAGTTCTTC. This encodes CASIHRGPSSYNEQFF. The variable domain in full, with the rest retrieved from reference TRBV14 and TRBJ2-1, is EAGVTQFPSHSVIEKGQTVTLRCDPISGHDNLYWYRRVMGKEIKFLLHFVKESKQDESGMPNNRFLAERTGGTYSTLKVQPAELEDSGVYFCASIHRGPSSYNEQFFGPGTRLTVL.

The rearrangement joins TRBV11-1 to TRBJ2-5, with 8 bases identical to TRBD2. The J segment lost 11 bases and the V segment lost 5 bases, leaving 7 bases of the junction unmatched. The length of the CDR3 is 12 residues. CDR1 and CDR2 from the germline V gene are SGHAT and FQDESV (reference sequence). DNA for the CDR3: TGTGCCAGCAGCCATCAGCGGGAGTGGCAGTACTTC. The encoded protein is CASSHQREWQYF.

The chain combines TRBV24-1 with TRBJ2-1; 7 bases fit TRBD1. From germline, CDR1 is KGHDR and CDR2 SFDVKD. CDR3 length: 16 residues. V lost 2 bases to trimming and J lost 5 bases; unmatched junction nucleotides: 8. CDR3 in amino acids: CATSDSSRGSHNEQFF. DNA for the CDR3: TGTGCCACCAGTGATTCGTCCAGGGGGTCCCACAATGAGCAGTTCTTC.

This clonotype was seen more than once but under ten times. The chain uses TRBV7-2 and TRBJ2-2; 8 nucleotides line up with TRBD2. The CDR3 consists of 15 residues. In germline, CDR1 is SGHTA, CDR2 FQGNSA. The junction had 4 bases not matched to a gene; V was cut back by 5 bases and J by 2 bases. Here the CDR3 DNA reads TGTGCCAGCAGCCTTAGCGGGACCAACACCGGGGAGCTGTTTTTT. The encoded protein is CASSLSGTNTGELFF.

Points on this clonotype: This sequence may be a read error, since a much larger clone differs from it by one base. V gene TRBV3-1 combines with J gene TRBJ2-7, with TRBD2 identical over 10 bases. V dropped 3 bases and J dropped 2; count of bases not matched to a gene: 1. The CDR3 is 14 amino acids. CDR1 is LGHDT and CDR2 is YNNKEL in the germline V gene (reference sequence). In DNA, the CDR3 is TGTGCCAGCAGCCATCTAGCGGGAGCCTACGAGCAGTACTTC. Translated, it gives CASSHLAGAYEQYF.

The CDR3 nucleotides read TGTGCCAGCAGCTTACGCGAGTGGGAGCAGTACTTC. Translating gives CASSLREWEQYF. V and J are TRBV7-9 and TRBJ2-7; D gene unclear. In germline, CDR1 is SEHNR, CDR2 FQNEAQ (reference sequence). This CDR3 region has 12 residues. V lost 2 bases to trimming and J lost 7 bases, with 9 bases between them.

The chain uses TRBV6-7 and TRBJ1-5; D unclear. TRBV6-7 falls under the ORF class, with uncertain function. With 6 bases removed from V and 7 bases from J, the gap between germline ends came to 4 bases. This CDR3 has 10 residues. In DNA form, the CDR3 reads TGTGCCAGCAGGGACCAGCCCCAGCATTTT. Protein: CASRDQPQHF.

This sequence joins TRBV6-1 and TRBJ2-3, with D hard to call. This CDR3 has 11 amino acids. V was cut by 3 bases and J by 10 bases, with 8 bases left in between. Germline values: CDR1 MNHNS, CDR2 SASEGT. The CDR3: CASSENPPQYF. The CDR3 DNA reads TGTGCCAGCAGTGAGAACCCCCCGCAGTATTTT.

In this sample, this clonotype turned up a few times. The gene calls are TRBV6-2 or TRBV6-3 and TRBJ2-3, with 15 positions matching TRBD2. Trimming cost V 8 bases and J 8 bases; bases outside gene matches: 8. Germline CDR1 is MNHEY and CDR2 is SVGEGT. The CDR3 has 15 residues. This chain's CDR3 is CASCRTSGGAATQYF. The DNA for the CDR3 is TGTGCCAGCTGCCGGACTAGCGGGGGGGCAGCTACGCAGTATTTT.

This clonotype has more than one count but fewer than ten. This chain joins TRBV6-6 and TRBJ2-3; TRBD1 matches 7 bases. Losses at the gene ends were 7 bases for V and 2 bases for J; bases not matched to a gene: 6. There are 14 residues in the CDR3. Germline V gene sequence: CDR1 MNHNY, CDR2 SVGAGI (reference sequence). The CDR3 DNA reads as TGTGCCAGCACCCGGGACAGTTTCACAGATACGCAGTATTTT. Its protein is CASTRDSFTDTQYF.

The rearrangement uses TRBV4-2 and TRBJ2-5, with D possibly being TRBD1 (6 bases). The V end lost 1 base, the J end lost 0 bases, and 21 bases lay between the germline ends. Germline V gene sequence: CDR1 LGHNA, CDR2 YNFKEQ. The CDR3 is 19 residues long. CDR3 in amino acids: CASSQAGAGLGGHQETQYF. In DNA, the CDR3 is TGTGCCAGCAGCCAAGCAGGGGCCGGCCTAGGGGGACACCAAGAGACCCAGTACTTC.

This clonotype was seen only a few times. The V call is TRBV10-2, the J call TRBJ2-5; 12 bases are a match to TRBD2. Germline CDR1 and CDR2: WSHSY and SAAADI. Trimming took 6 bases from V and 3 from J; bases not matched to a gene: 8. The length of the CDR3 is 16 residues. DNA for the CDR3: TGCGCCAGCAGGCGAACTAGCGGGGGGTTGGAAGAGACCCAGTACTTC. Amino acids: CASRRTSGGLEETQYF.

The rearrangement links TRBV20-1 to TRBJ2-4; the match to TRBD2 covers 12 bases. With the DNA end fitting TRBJ2-7 better, the J assignment may be wrong. The CDR3 consists of 15 residues. From germline, CDR1 is DFQATT and CDR2 SNEGSKA (reference sequence). The CDR3 spells CSARDVLAGGHEQYF. In DNA, the CDR3 is TGCAGTGCTAGAGATGTACTAGCGGGAGGCCACGAGCAGTACTTC.

This clonotype has at least ten counts. The chain recombines TRBV29-1 with TRBJ2-3; 8 bases align to TRBD1. V trimming: 6 bases; J trimming: 5 bases; junction bases outside the gene matches: 7. CDR3 length: 13 residues. Germline CDR1 is SQVTM and CDR2 is ANQGSEA. CDR3 sequence: CSVGQGGGDTQYF. For the CDR3, the DNA is TGCAGCGTCGGACAGGGAGGAGGAGATACGCAGTATTTT.

This clonotype was counted at least ten times. The chain has TRBV7-9 and TRBJ2-1, with TRBD1 matching over 7 bases. The CDR3 is 14 amino acids. Germline loops: CDR1 SEHNR, CDR2 FQNEAQ (reference sequence). Trimming cost V 1 base and J 11 bases; bases outside gene matches: 8. This CDR3 is CASSLGTRGLQQFF. The CDR3 DNA reads TGTGCCAGCAGCTTAGGCACCAGGGGGTTGCAGCAGTTCTTC. Using reference TRBV7-9 and TRBJ2-1 for the parts outside the CDR3, the full variable domain is DTGVSQNPRHKITKRGQNVTFRCDPISEHNRLYWYRQTLGQGPEFLTYFQNEAQLEKSRLLSDRFSAERPKGSFSTLEIQRTEQGDSAMYLCASSLGTRGLQQFFGPGTRLTVL.

In its sample, this clonotype was seen a few times. CDR3 sequence reads: CSVELPRQSYEQYF. The CDR3 nucleotides read TGCAGCGTTGAACTCCCCCGACAGTCCTACGAGCAGTACTTC. The gene calls are TRBV29-1 and TRBJ2-7; a weak D match, TRBD1 (5 bases). The length of the CDR3 is 14 residues. Trimming pared 2 bases from V and 1 base from J, leaving 12 bases between. Germline V lookup: CDR1 SQVTM, CDR2 ANQGSEA.